This T cell receptor beta chain was sequenced during a study of T-cell reconstitution after alpha-beta-depleted transplantation in children. Overall study results and limits: Newly generated T cells supplied most T-cell counts and diversity one year post-transplant. Where alpha-beta T cells came from about two months after transplant was reportedly several hundred expanded graft clones. It was surviving recipient T cells and thymic progenitors that gave some patients high TCRbeta diversity at day 60.

TCRbeta library construction was performed incorporating unique molecular identifiers. TCRdb called the PCR reads again in MiXCR, with one record for every CDR3 protein. The sample consists of about 160,000 distinct CDR3 sequences, around 10% of them appearing once. With respect to this clonotype: The antigen is unknown.

Trimming removed 5 bases at V and 7 bases at J, with 12 bases between. The CDR3 is 13 residues long. Germline CDR1 SGHTA, CDR2 FQGTGA. The chain uses TRBV7-3 and TRBJ2-1, with D maybe TRBD2 (6 bases). The source material was PBMCs, sampled before TCRalphabeta/CD19-depleted stem cell transplant. The clonotype originates from a boy younger than 10 with acute myeloid leukemia, due to receive a stem cell transplant. CDR3: CASSPMGGNEQFF. CDR3 bases: TGTGCCAGCAGCCCGATGGGGGGAAATGAGCAGTTCTTC.